The subject of this entry is one TCR beta chain. The source of the sample is a study of cytotoxic CD8 clonotypes in ibrutinib-treated CLL. The data were produced by immunoSEQ multiplex PCR, yet TCRdb's version contains in-frame clones alone and is incomplete. The sample includes more than 50,000 clones, approximately 62% of them seen just once. V lost 4 bases, J lost 5 bases, and 13 bases lay in between. Looked up from germline, CDR1 is MNHEY and CDR2 is SMNVEV (reference sequence). The CDR3 runs 14 residues. The sequencing here drew on PBMCs, taken after 12 months of ibrutinib treatment. The clonotype comes from a human donor with chronic lymphocytic leukemia. The chain has TRBV27 and TRBJ2-3, with D hard to call. CDR3 in DNA: TGTGCCAGCAGTTCAGAGATACGGGTAGATACGCAGTATTTT. Translating gives CASSSEIRVDTQYF.